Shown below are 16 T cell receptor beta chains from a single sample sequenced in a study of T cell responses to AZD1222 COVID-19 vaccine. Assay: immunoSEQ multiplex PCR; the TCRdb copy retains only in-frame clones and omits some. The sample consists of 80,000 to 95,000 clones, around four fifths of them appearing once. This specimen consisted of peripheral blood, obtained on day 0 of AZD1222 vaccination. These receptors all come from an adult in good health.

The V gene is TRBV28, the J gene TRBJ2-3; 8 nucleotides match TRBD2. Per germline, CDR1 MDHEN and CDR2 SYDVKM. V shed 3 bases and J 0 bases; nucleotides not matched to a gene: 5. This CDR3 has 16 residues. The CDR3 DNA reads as TGTGCCAGCAGTTTTTCGGGAGGGGCAAGCACAGATACGCAGTATTTT. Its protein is CASSFSGGASTDTQYF.

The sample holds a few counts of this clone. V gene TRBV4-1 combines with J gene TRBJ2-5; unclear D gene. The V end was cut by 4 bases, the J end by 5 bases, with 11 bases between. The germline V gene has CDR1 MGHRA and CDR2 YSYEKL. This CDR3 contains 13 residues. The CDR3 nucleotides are TGCGCCAGCAGCCGGGCCTTGTCGGAGACCCAGTACTTC. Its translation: CASSRALSETQYF.

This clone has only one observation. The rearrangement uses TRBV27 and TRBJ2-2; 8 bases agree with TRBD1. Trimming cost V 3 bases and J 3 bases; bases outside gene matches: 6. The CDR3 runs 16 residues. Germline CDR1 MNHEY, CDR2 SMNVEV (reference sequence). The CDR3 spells CASSLGQGADTGELFF. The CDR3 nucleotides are TGTGCCAGCAGTTTGGGGCAGGGGGCGGACACCGGGGAGCTGTTTTTT.

CDR3 coding DNA: TGTGCCAGCAGTGAAATGGGCGGGCAAGAGACCCAGTACTTC. It yields the protein CASSEMGGQETQYF. The chain links TRBV6-1 to TRBJ2-5, with TRBD2 as a possible D gene (5 bases). The CDR3 runs 14 residues. Germline V gives CDR1 MNHNS, CDR2 SASEGT. With 2 bases removed from V and 2 bases from J, the gap between germline ends came to 9 bases.

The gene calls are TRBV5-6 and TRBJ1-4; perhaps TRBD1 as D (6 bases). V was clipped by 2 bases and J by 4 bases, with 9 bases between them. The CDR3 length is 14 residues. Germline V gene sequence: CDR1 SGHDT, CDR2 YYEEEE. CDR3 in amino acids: CASSFSGVNEKLFF. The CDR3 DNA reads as TGTGCCAGCAGCTTTTCAGGGGTTAATGAAAAACTGTTTTTT.

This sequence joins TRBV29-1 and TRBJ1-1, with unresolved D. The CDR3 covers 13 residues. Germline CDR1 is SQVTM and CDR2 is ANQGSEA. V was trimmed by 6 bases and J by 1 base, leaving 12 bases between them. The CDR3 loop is CSVEETENTEAFF. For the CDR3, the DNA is TGCAGCGTCGAGGAGACCGAGAACACTGAAGCTTTCTTT.

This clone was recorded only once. In nucleotides, the CDR3 is TGTGCCAGCAGCCCCCCCGGGACAGGGGGAACCCAGTACTTC. This gives the protein CASSPPGTGGTQYF. The chain is built from TRBV7-2 and TRBJ2-5; 11 bases are shared with TRBD1. Per the germline V gene, CDR1 is SGHTA and CDR2 is FQGNSA. Trimming at V came to 5 bases and at J to 8 bases, leaving 7 bases not matched to a gene. This CDR3 spans 14 amino acids.

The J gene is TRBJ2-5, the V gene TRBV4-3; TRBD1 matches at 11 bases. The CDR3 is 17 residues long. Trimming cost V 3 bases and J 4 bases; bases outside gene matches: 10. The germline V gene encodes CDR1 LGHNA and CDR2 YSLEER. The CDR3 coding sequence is TGCGCCAGCAGCCAGGGCCCGGGACAGGGGGGCCGAGAGACCCAGTACTTC. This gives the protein CASSQGPGQGGRETQYF.

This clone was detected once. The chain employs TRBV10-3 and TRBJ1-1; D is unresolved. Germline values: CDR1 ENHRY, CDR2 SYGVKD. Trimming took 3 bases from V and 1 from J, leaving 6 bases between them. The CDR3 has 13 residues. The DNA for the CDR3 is TGTGCCATCAGTGAAAGGGAGAACACTGAAGCTTTCTTT. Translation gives CAISERENTEAFF.

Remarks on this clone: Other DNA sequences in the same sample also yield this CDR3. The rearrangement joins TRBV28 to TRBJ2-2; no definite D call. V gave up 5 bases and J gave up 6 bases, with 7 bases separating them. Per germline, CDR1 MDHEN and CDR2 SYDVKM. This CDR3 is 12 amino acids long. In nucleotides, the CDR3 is TGTGCCAGCAGTCTTATCTCCGGGGAGCTGTTTTTT. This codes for CASSLISGELFF. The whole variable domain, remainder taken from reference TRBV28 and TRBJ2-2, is DVKVTQSSRYLVKRTGEKVFLECVQDMDHENMFWYRQDPGLGLRLIYFSYDVKMKEKGDIPEGYSVSREKKERFSLILESASTNQTSMYLCASSLISGELFFGEGSRLTVL.

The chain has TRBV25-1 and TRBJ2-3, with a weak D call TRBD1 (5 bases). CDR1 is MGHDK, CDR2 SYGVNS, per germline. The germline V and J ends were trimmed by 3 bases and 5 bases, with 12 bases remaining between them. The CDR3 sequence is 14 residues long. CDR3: CASSDPQGLDTQYF. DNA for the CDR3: TGTGCCAGCAGTGATCCCCAGGGTTTAGATACGCAGTATTTT.

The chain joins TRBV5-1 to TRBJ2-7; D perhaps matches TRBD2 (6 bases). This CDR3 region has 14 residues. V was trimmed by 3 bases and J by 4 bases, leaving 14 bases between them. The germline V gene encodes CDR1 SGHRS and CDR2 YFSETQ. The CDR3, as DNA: TGCGCCAGCAGCTCGTCTAGCGCGAGATACGAGCAGTACTTC. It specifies CASSSSSARYEQYF.

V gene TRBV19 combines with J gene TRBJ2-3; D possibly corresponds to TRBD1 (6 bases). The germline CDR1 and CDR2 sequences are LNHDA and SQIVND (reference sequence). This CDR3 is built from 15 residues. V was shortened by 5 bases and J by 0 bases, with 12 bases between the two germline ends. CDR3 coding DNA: TGTGCCAGTAGTCACAGGGTGGGTAGCACAGATACGCAGTATTTT. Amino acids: CASSHRVGSTDTQYF. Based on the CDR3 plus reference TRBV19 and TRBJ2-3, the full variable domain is DGGITQSPKYLFRKEGQNVTLSCEQNLNHDAMYWYRQDPGQGLRLIYYSQIVNDFQKGDIAEGYSVSREKKESFPLTVTSAQKNPTAFYLCASSHRVGSTDTQYFGPGTRLTVL.

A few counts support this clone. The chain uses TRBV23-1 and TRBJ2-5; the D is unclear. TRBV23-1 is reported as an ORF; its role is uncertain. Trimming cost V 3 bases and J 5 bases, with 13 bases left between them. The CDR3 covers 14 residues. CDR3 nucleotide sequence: TGCGCCAGCAGTCACCGACAAATGGGGGAGACCCAGTACTTC. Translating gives CASSHRQMGETQYF.

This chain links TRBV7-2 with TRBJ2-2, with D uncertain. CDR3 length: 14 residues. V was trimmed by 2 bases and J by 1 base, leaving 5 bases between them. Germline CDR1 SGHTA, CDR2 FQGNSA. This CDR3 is CASSLQLNTGELFF. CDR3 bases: TGTGCCAGCAGCTTACAGTTGAACACCGGGGAGCTGTTTTTT.

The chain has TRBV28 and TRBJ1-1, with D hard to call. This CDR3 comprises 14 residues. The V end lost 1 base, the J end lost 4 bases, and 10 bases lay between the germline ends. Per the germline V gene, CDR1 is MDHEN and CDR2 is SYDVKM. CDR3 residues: CASSLSQVVTEAFF. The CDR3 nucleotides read TGTGCCAGCAGTTTATCGCAAGTTGTCACTGAAGCTTTCTTT.